The present TCR beta chain was sequenced within a study of blood T cell repertoires in COVID-19. About the study: From T cells, B-cell-depleted T cells, or PBMCs came the material, which was cDNA or gDNA.

Repertoires were generated with immunoSEQ multiplex PCR, while TCRdb's copy carries only in-frame clones and drops some. The repertoire holds about 350,000 clones, around nine tenths seen once, with 3.9% in the top ten. This sequence was found in a woman in her fifties or sixties with COVID-19, enrolled during active disease. Specimen: peripheral blood.

The CDR3 loop is CASSLSGQYYGYTF. CDR3 nucleotides: TGTGCCAGCAGTTTATCGGGACAGTACTATGGCTACACCTTC. V gene TRBV28 combines with J gene TRBJ1-2; 7 bases agree with TRBD1. The ends lost 1 base at V and 3 bases at J; junction bases unmatched: 2. The CDR3 sequence is 14 residues long. Germline V lookup: CDR1 MDHEN, CDR2 SYDVKM.